The 25 T cell receptor beta chains below come from one sample, sequenced in a study of blood T cell repertoires in COVID-19. The protocol was immunoSEQ multiplex PCR, while the TCRdb copy is restricted to in-frame clones and leaves out a portion. The table lists 90,000 to 120,000 clones, less than 85% of them singletons, with 20% to 25% in the top ten. What was sequenced was peripheral blood. These receptors were collected from a man aged 70 or older with active or convalescent COVID-19.

The chain recombines TRBV18 with TRBJ1-5; TRBD1 matches 11 bases. J was trimmed by 7 bases and V by 3 bases; bases with no gene match: 2. This CDR3 contains 14 residues. The germline V gene encodes CDR1 KGHSH and CDR2 LQKENI. CDR3 amino acids: CASSPGQGGQPQHF. The CDR3, as DNA: TGTGCCAGCTCACCGGGACAGGGGGGCCAGCCCCAGCATTTT.

V usage is TRBV5-7 and J usage is TRBJ2-6, with TRBD2 identical over 7 bases. TRBV5-7 is reported as an ORF; its role is uncertain. V lost 3 bases, J lost 0 bases, and 9 bases stayed unmatched. There are 18 residues in the CDR3. CDR3 protein: CASSSRLAGPSGANVLTF. CDR3 DNA: TGTGCCAGCAGCTCAAGACTAGCAGGGCCCTCTGGGGCCAACGTCCTGACTTTC.

The chain recombines TRBV14 with TRBJ1-3, with D perhaps TRBD1 (5 bases). The germline CDR1 and CDR2 sequences are SGHDN and FVKESK. V was shortened by 4 bases and J by 0 bases, with 10 bases between the two germline ends. The CDR3 is 15 residues long. The CDR3 protein is CASSPTVLSGNTIYF. The CDR3 DNA reads as TGTGCCAGCAGCCCGACAGTTCTCTCTGGAAACACCATATATTTT.

The chain carries TRBV5-1 and TRBJ2-7; 8 positions agree with TRBD1. The V and J ends lost 4 bases and 6 bases, in that order; junction bases with no gene match: 6. The germline gives CDR1 SGHRS, CDR2 YFSETQ. This CDR3 comprises 13 residues. For the CDR3, the DNA is TGCGCCAGCAGCGCCCGGACAGGGCCCGAGCAGTACTTC. This gives the protein CASSARTGPEQYF.

This chain uses TRBV5-4 with TRBJ2-7; perhaps TRBD2 as D (6 bases). Germline assignment: CDR1 SGHNT and CDR2 YYREEE (reference sequence). With 2 bases removed from V and 2 bases from J, the gap between germline ends came to 14 bases. This CDR3 has 15 amino acids. CDR3 coding DNA: TGTGCCAGCAGCTTTGTCGACGGGGGAACCTACGAGCAGTACTTC. This encodes CASSFVDGGTYEQYF. The entire variable domain, with the rest obtained from reference TRBV5-4 and TRBJ2-7, is as follows: ETGVTQSPTHLIKTRGQQVTLRCSSQSGHNTVSWYQQALGQGPQFIFQYYREEENGRGNFPPRFSGLQFPNYSSELNVNALELDDSALYLCASSFVDGGTYEQYFGPGTRLTVT.

The chain recombines TRBV2 with TRBJ2-3, with TRBD2 identical over 7 bases. The V and J ends lost 9 bases and 3 bases, in that order; junction bases with no gene match: 12. The germline V gene encodes CDR1 SNHLY and CDR2 FYNNEI. The CDR3 consists of 15 residues. Written as DNA, the CDR3 is TGTGCCAGTCGAAGTGCGGGAGCAAGTACAGATACGCAGTATTTT. Protein product: CASRSAGASTDTQYF.

This chain links TRBV9 with TRBJ2-2; D remains unclear. Looked up from germline, CDR1 is SGDLS and CDR2 is YYNGEE. V was shortened by 1 base and J by 4 bases, with 14 bases between the two germline ends. This CDR3 contains 16 residues. The CDR3 DNA is TGTGCCAGCAGCGTAAATTCCCCTCAGATCACCGGGGAGCTGTTTTTT. Its translation is CASSVNSPQITGELFF.

This chain links TRBV7-3 with TRBJ2-7; 7 positions match TRBD1. CDR1 and CDR2 (germline): SGHTA, FQGTGA. The CDR3 length is 13 residues. V trimming: 5 bases; J trimming: 7 bases; junction bases outside the gene matches: 8. The CDR3 region is CASSLDRVGEQYF. CDR3 DNA: TGTGCCAGCAGCCTCGACAGGGTTGGAGAGCAGTACTTC.

This clone has just a few counts. CDR3 protein: CASSLLVAGVYEQYF. In DNA, the CDR3 is TGTGCCAGCAGTTTATTGGTAGCGGGAGTTTACGAGCAGTACTTC. The chain links TRBV28 to TRBJ2-7, with 9 nucleotides matching TRBD2. This CDR3 region has 15 residues. V lost 1 base to trimming and J lost 4 bases; unmatched junction nucleotides: 5. Germline CDR1 reads MDHEN; CDR2 reads SYDVKM.

V is TRBV24-1 and J is TRBJ2-5, with a possible D match to TRBD2 (6 bases). This CDR3 has 16 amino acids. V gave up 1 base and J gave up 5 bases, with 16 bases separating them. Germline V gene sequence: CDR1 KGHDR, CDR2 SFDVKD. CDR3: CATSDLPPGGRETQYF. In DNA, the CDR3 is TGTGCCACCAGTGATTTACCCCCCGGAGGGCGCGAGACCCAGTACTTC.

This clone has just a few counts. The chain joins TRBV7-2 to TRBJ1-1; the match to TRBD1 covers 7 bases. In germline, CDR1 is SGHTA, CDR2 FQGNSA. The CDR3 has 15 residues. V lost 2 bases, J lost 3 bases, and 6 bases stayed unmatched. CDR3 in DNA: TGTGCCAGCAGCTTAATGTCAGGGGGAGACACTGAAGCTTTCTTT. This sequence encodes CASSLMSGGDTEAFF.

The chain uses TRBV11-2 and TRBJ2-5; 10 bases agree with TRBD2. Germline V CDR1 and CDR2: SGHAT, FQNNGV. The CDR3 contains 18 residues. V was clipped by 2 bases and J by 1 base; unmatched bases: 10. CDR3 nucleotide sequence: TGTGCCAGCAGCTTATCCACCCTAGCGGGAGCTAGCCAAGAGACCCAGTACTTC. Its protein product is CASSLSTLAGASQETQYF.

This chain links TRBV5-1 with TRBJ1-1, with D possibly TRBD1 on 6 matching bases. Trimming took 4 bases from V and 4 from J, leaving 11 bases between them. Germline-derived CDR1 and CDR2 are SGHRS and YFSETQ. The CDR3 length is 13 residues. The CDR3 loop reads CASSQGIRTEAFF. DNA of the CDR3: TGCGCCAGCAGCCAGGGGATTCGCACTGAAGCTTTCTTT. Using reference TRBV5-1 and TRBJ1-1 for the parts outside the CDR3, the full variable domain is KAGVTQTPRYLIKTRGQQVTLSCSPISGHRSVSWYQQTPGQGLQFLFEYFSETQRNKGNFPGRFSGRQFSNSRSEMNVSTLELGDSALYLCASSQGIRTEAFFGQGTRLTVV.

CDR3 protein: CASSRTGVEETQYF. In DNA, the CDR3 is TGCGCCAGCAGTCGAACGGGGGTCGAGGAGACCCAGTACTTC. The chain joins TRBV5-1 to TRBJ2-5, with D perhaps TRBD2 (6 bases). CDR1 is SGHRS and CDR2 is YFSETQ in the germline V gene. V lost 5 bases to trimming and J lost 5 bases, with 16 bases between them. The CDR3 length is 14 residues.

The V and J genes are TRBV6-6 and TRBJ1-2, with D unclear. The CDR3 extends over 13 amino acids. V lost 2 bases and J lost 1, with 5 bases in between. Germline assignment: CDR1 MNHNY and CDR2 SVGAGI (reference sequence). The chain's CDR3 is CASSYDYNYGYTF. The CDR3 DNA reads TGTGCCAGCAGTTACGACTATAACTATGGCTACACCTTC.

The rearrangement links TRBV18 to TRBJ2-7; TRBD1 is a possible D gene (6 bases). CDR1 KGHSH and CDR2 LQKENI come from the germline V gene. The V end lost 3 bases, the J end lost 7 bases, and 22 bases lay between the germline ends. CDR3 length: 16 amino acids. The CDR3: CASSPSANRESGEQYF. CDR3 DNA sequence: TGTGCCAGCTCACCGTCGGCGAACAGGGAAAGCGGTGAGCAGTACTTC. The complete variable domain, with remaining parts taken from reference TRBV18 and TRBJ2-7, reads NAGVMQNPRHLVRRRGQEARLRCSPMKGHSHVYWYRQLPEEGLKFMVYLQKENIIDESGMPKERFSAEFPKEGPSILRIQQVVRGDSAAYFCASSPSANRESGEQYFGPGTRLTVT.

The CDR3 reads CASSIAGSSYEQYF. DNA of the CDR3: TGTGCCAGTAGTATTGCGGGGAGCTCCTACGAGCAGTACTTC. The chain couples TRBV19 to TRBJ2-7; D may be TRBD2 (6 bases). Germline V gene lookup returns CDR1 LNHDA and CDR2 SQIVND (reference sequence). The CDR3 runs to 14 residues. V was trimmed by 3 bases and J by 0 bases, leaving 9 bases between them.

The chain couples TRBV28 to TRBJ2-3; unclear D gene. The CDR3 has 15 amino acids. V shed 6 bases and J shed 0 bases, with 13 bases lying between them. From germline, CDR1 is MDHEN and CDR2 SYDVKM. The CDR3 region is CASRYYSTSTDTQYF. The CDR3 bases are TGTGCCAGCAGATACTACTCCACAAGCACAGATACGCAGTATTTT.

The V and J genes are TRBV5-1 and TRBJ1-1, with D maybe TRBD1 (6 bases). The ends were cut back, 2 bases at V and 6 bases at J, with 17 bases in the middle. Germline loops: CDR1 SGHRS, CDR2 YFSETQ. This CDR3 is built from 15 residues. This chain's CDR3 is CASSFGGAGGAEAFF. Written as DNA, the CDR3 is TGCGCCAGCAGCTTTGGGGGCGCGGGGGGAGCTGAAGCTTTCTTT.

CDR3 nucleotides: TGTGCCAGCAGTTTATGGGGGGACAGGGGGCCCTATGGCTACACCTTC. Its translation is CASSLWGDRGPYGYTF. The chain combines TRBV28 with TRBJ1-2; TRBD1 matches 12 bases. Germline V gene data show CDR1 as MDHEN and CDR2 as SYDVKM. The V segment lost 0 bases and the J segment 4 bases; nucleotides outside the gene matches: 3. This CDR3 comprises 16 residues.

The chain recombines TRBV7-9 with TRBJ1-6; 7 nucleotides align to TRBD1. This CDR3 is 13 amino acids long. CDR1 is SEHNR and CDR2 is FQNEAQ in the germline V gene (reference sequence). Losses at the gene ends were 5 bases for V and 14 bases for J; bases not matched to a gene: 9. This CDR3 is CASSTYRGLTLHF. The DNA of the CDR3 is TGTGCCAGCAGCACGTACAGGGGACTCACCCTCCACTTT. Looking up the rest from reference TRBV7-9 and TRBJ1-6 gives the full variable domain: DTGVSQNPRHKITKRGQNVTFRCDPISEHNRLYWYRQTLGQGPEFLTYFQNEAQLEKSRLLSDRFSAERPKGSFSTLEIQRTEQGDSAMYLCASSTYRGLTLHFGNGTRLTVT.

V usage is TRBV9 and J usage is TRBJ2-2; D might be TRBD1 (5 bases). V lost 4 bases, J lost 7 bases, and 11 bases lay in between. Germline V gives CDR1 SGDLS, CDR2 YYNGEE. The CDR3 is 13 residues long. CDR3 nucleotides: TGTGCCAGCAGCCCCCGACAGTTCGGGGAGCTGTTTTTT. Amino acids: CASSPRQFGELFF.

The J gene is TRBJ2-3, the V gene TRBV6-1, with TRBD2 identical over 9 bases. V trimming: 5 bases; J trimming: 4 bases; junction bases outside the gene matches: 4. Looked up from germline, CDR1 is MNHNS and CDR2 is SASEGT. The CDR3 length is 14 residues. This chain's CDR3 is CASSKGLASDTQYF. The CDR3 DNA is TGTGCCAGCAGTAAAGGACTAGCGTCAGATACGCAGTATTTT.

The genes are TRBV7-2 and TRBJ1-2; 7 bases align to TRBD1. V lost 5 bases, J lost 7 bases, and 10 bases stayed unmatched. The CDR3 has 14 residues. CDR1 is SGHTA and CDR2 is FQGNSA in the germline V gene. CDR3 nucleotides: TGTGCCAGCAGCCAGACAGGGACCCATCTTGGCTACACCTTC. Translating gives CASSQTGTHLGYTF. Based on the CDR3 plus reference TRBV7-2 and TRBJ1-2, the full variable domain is GAGVSQSPSNKVTEKGKDVELRCDPISGHTALYWYRQSLGQGLEFLIYFQGNSAPDKSGLPSDRFSAERTGGSVSTLTIQRTQQEDSAVYLCASSQTGTHLGYTFGSGTRLTVV.

The chain has TRBV11-2 and TRBJ2-5; tentative D call: TRBD1 (5 bases). This CDR3 is 13 amino acids long. Per germline, CDR1 SGHAT and CDR2 FQNNGV. Trimming cost V 0 bases and J 3 bases, with 5 bases left between them. The CDR3 nucleotides read TGTGCCAGCAGCTTAGACAGGGAAGAGACCCAGTACTTC. Translation gives CASSLDREETQYF.